These 22 T cell receptor beta chains came from one sample sequenced in a study of identifying expanded T cells in peripheral blood. Here immunoSEQ multiplex PCR was the method, and the copy in TCRdb shows in-frame clones only, minus some. The sample lists approximately 90,000 clones, around 85% seen once, with about 5.6% in the top ten. The sequenced material came from blood. The receptors were gathered from a person aged 18-69 years in good health.

This chain joins TRBV2 and TRBJ1-1; TRBD1 might be the D (5 bases). V was cut by 6 bases and J by 0 bases, with 11 bases left in between. Per the germline V gene, CDR1 is SNHLY and CDR2 is FYNNEI. The length of the CDR3 is 14 residues. The CDR3 nucleotides read TGTGCCAGCAGCCGGGACGGCATGAACACTGAAGCTTTCTTT. Amino acid sequence: CASSRDGMNTEAFF.

This chain's CDR3 is CASSPESSVRQYEQYF. Here the CDR3 DNA reads TGTGCCAGCTCACCAGAAAGCTCCGTTCGGCAATACGAGCAGTACTTC. This chain joins TRBV18 and TRBJ2-7; D not resolved. The germline V gene encodes CDR1 KGHSH and CDR2 LQKENI. With 2 bases removed from V and 4 bases from J, the gap between germline ends came to 18 bases. This CDR3 is 16 amino acids long.

This sequence joins TRBV5-6 and TRBJ1-5; D uncertain. The CDR3 loop spans 14 amino acids. CDR1 is SGHDT, CDR2 YYEEEE, per germline. Between the trimmed V and J ends, which lost 5 bases and 2 bases, there was a span of 11 bases. CDR3 nucleotides: TGTGCCAGCAGTAGAAGGATAGGCAATCAGCCCCAGCATTTT. It translates to CASSRRIGNQPQHF.

This clone was found once. The chain employs TRBV21-1 and TRBJ2-7; TRBD1, the table's D call, lacks a check against the DNA. TRBV21-1 is labeled a pseudogene. The CDR3 runs 14 residues. This chain's CDR3 is CASSNRTGIHEQYF. Here the CDR3 DNA reads TGTGCCAGCAGCAACAGAACAGGGATCCACGAGCAGTACTTC.

V and J are TRBV11-3 and TRBJ2-7; either TRBD1 or TRBD2 may fit D (5 bases each). Germline CDR1 SGHNT, CDR2 YENEEA. Trimming cost V 5 bases and J 5 bases, with 16 bases left between them. The CDR3 has 14 residues. CDR3 sequence reads: CASSPGPGSDEQYF. Written as DNA, the CDR3 is TGTGCCAGCAGCCCGGGACCCGGTAGTGACGAGCAGTACTTC.

The chain links TRBV9 to TRBJ1-1; TRBD1 matches at 9 bases. This CDR3 is 19 amino acids long. V was clipped by 2 bases and J by 8 bases; unmatched bases: 22. Germline-derived CDR1 and CDR2 are SGDLS and YYNGEE. The CDR3 region is CASSVSIFNVDRGIPEAFF. In DNA form, the CDR3 reads TGTGCCAGCAGCGTTAGTATCTTCAATGTAGACAGGGGGATACCAGAAGCTTTCTTT.

This clone was detected ten times or more. The chain joins TRBV15 to TRBJ2-3; maybe TRBD1 (6 bases). Germline V gene sequence: CDR1 LNHNV, CDR2 YYDKDF (reference sequence). The CDR3 contains 17 residues. V lost 0 bases and J lost 1, with 14 bases in between. DNA of the CDR3: TGTGCCACCAGCAGAGAAAGGGGACAAGGAGGCACAGATACGCAGTATTTT. Translating gives CATSRERGQGGTDTQYF.

This clone was picked up a small number of times. The rearrangement joins TRBV7-2 to TRBJ2-5; D perhaps matches TRBD2 (6 bases). CDR1 SGHTA and CDR2 FQGNSA come from the germline V gene. The CDR3 is 15 amino acids. Trimming shortened V by 5 bases and J by 5 bases, and 18 bases separated the two germline ends. CDR3 in DNA: TGTGCCAGCAGCCTCGGGACTCCGGTCGTCGAGACCCAGTACTTC. Protein: CASSLGTPVVETQYF.

The gene calls are TRBV4-1 and TRBJ1-2; D remains unclear. V lost 1 base and J 8 bases, leaving 11 bases between the germline ends. The CDR3 contains 13 residues. Germline V gene lookup returns CDR1 MGHRA and CDR2 YSYEKL. CDR3 sequence (DNA): TGCGCCAGCAGCCAAGGATCAGACATGGGCTACACCTTC. Amino acids: CASSQGSDMGYTF.

This chain connects TRBV7-2 to TRBJ2-2, with 12 bases matching TRBD1. Germline CDR1 is SGHTA and CDR2 is FQGNSA. This CDR3 is built from 16 residues. The V segment lost 5 bases and the J segment 6 bases; nucleotides outside the gene matches: 7. CDR3 DNA: TGTGCCAGCAGCCGCGCCGGGACAGGGGGCCCCGGGGAGCTGTTTTTT. Protein sequence: CASSRAGTGGPGELFF.

The rearrangement links TRBV5-1 to TRBJ2-6; D could derive from TRBD1 or TRBD2 (5 bases each). V lost 4 bases and J 13 bases, leaving 18 bases between the germline ends. From germline, CDR1 is SGHRS and CDR2 YFSETQ. The CDR3 loop spans 14 amino acids. The CDR3, as DNA: TGCGCCAGCAGCCAATACAGTGGGGACGGGGTCCTGACTTTC. Translating it yields CASSQYSGDGVLTF.

This chain links TRBV7-2 with TRBJ2-3; possibly TRBD1 for D (7 bases). The V gene's germline CDR1 is SGHTA and CDR2 FQGNSA. With 4 bases removed from V and 2 bases from J, the gap between germline ends came to 13 bases. The CDR3 consists of 15 residues. The CDR3 loop is CASSYQGGATDTQYF. For the CDR3, the DNA is TGTGCCAGCAGCTATCAGGGGGGCGCCACAGATACGCAGTATTTT.

J is TRBJ2-1 and V is TRBV11-3; D is possibly TRBD2 (6 bases). The germline V gene encodes CDR1 SGHNT and CDR2 YENEEA. This CDR3 is 14 amino acids long. Trimming pared 2 bases from V and 5 bases from J, leaving 10 bases between. The CDR3 bases are TGTGCCAGCAGCTTAAGCGGGTCCCACAATGAGCAGTTCTTC. Translating it yields CASSLSGSHNEQFF.

The rearrangement links TRBV18 to TRBJ1-1, with D unclear. Germline V lookup: CDR1 KGHSH, CDR2 LQKENI. The CDR3 has 13 residues. V was clipped by 3 bases and J by 3 bases, with 8 bases between them. CDR3 DNA sequence: TGTGCCAGCTCACCGAGACGGGACACTGAAGCTTTCTTT. It encodes CASSPRRDTEAFF. Drawing the rest from reference TRBV18 and TRBJ1-1, the complete variable domain is NAGVMQNPRHLVRRRGQEARLRCSPMKGHSHVYWYRQLPEEGLKFMVYLQKENIIDESGMPKERFSAEFPKEGPSILRIQQVVRGDSAAYFCASSPRRDTEAFFGQGTRLTVV.

The J gene is TRBJ1-4, the V gene TRBV9, with 10 positions matching TRBD1. Germline loops: CDR1 SGDLS, CDR2 YYNGEE. This CDR3 spans 19 amino acids. Germline trimming cut 0 bases from V and 8 bases from J; bases unmatched to any gene: 16. The CDR3 reads CASSVVILGTGVLTEKLFF. In DNA, the CDR3 is TGTGCCAGCAGCGTAGTAATATTAGGGACAGGGGTATTGACGGAAAAACTGTTTTTT.

The chain couples TRBV10-3 to TRBJ2-7, with 7 bases aligning to TRBD1. This CDR3 region has 14 residues. The germline CDR1 and CDR2 sequences are ENHRY and SYGVKD. The trim removed 6 bases at V and 2 bases at J, leaving 7 bases unmatched. Here the CDR3 DNA reads TGTGCCATCAGGTCGGTCGGGACAGCCTACGAGCAGTACTTC. Protein sequence: CAIRSVGTAYEQYF.

This clone was observed a few times. V and J are TRBV18 and TRBJ1-6, with no clear D. The germline V gene encodes CDR1 KGHSH and CDR2 LQKENI. The CDR3 runs to 14 residues. Between the trimmed V and J ends, which lost 3 bases and 6 bases, there was a span of 9 bases. The chain's CDR3 is CASSPTPINSPLHF. The DNA of the CDR3 is TGTGCCAGCTCACCGACGCCTATTAATTCACCCCTCCACTTT.

The V and J genes are TRBV2 and TRBJ1-6; D perhaps matches TRBD1 (5 bases). The CDR3 runs 15 residues. V was shortened by 3 bases and J by 2 bases, with 8 bases between the two germline ends. Germline CDR1 and CDR2: SNHLY and FYNNEI. CDR3 residues: CASSDWGTYNSPLHF. The DNA for the CDR3 is TGTGCCAGCAGTGACTGGGGGACCTATAATTCACCCCTCCACTTT.

J is TRBJ2-1 and V is TRBV7-8; D uncertain. The CDR3 runs 11 residues. Trimming cost V 5 bases and J 15 bases, with 14 bases left between them. Germline lookup yields CDR1 SGHVS and CDR2 FQNEAQ. DNA for the CDR3: TGTGCCAGCAGCCACTACTCTCGGAGGTTCTTC. Translation gives CASSHYSRRFF.

The J gene is TRBJ1-2, the V gene TRBV5-1, with TRBD1 matching over 7 bases. This CDR3 comprises 13 residues. V dropped 7 bases and J dropped 6; count of bases not matched to a gene: 9. The germline V gene has CDR1 SGHRS and CDR2 YFSETQ. The DNA of the CDR3 is TGCGCCAGCTCACGAGCGGGGACAGATGGCTACACCTTC. This encodes CASSRAGTDGYTF.

V usage is TRBV2 and J usage is TRBJ1-4; no clear D gene. Between the trimmed V and J ends, which lost 6 bases and 4 bases, there was a span of 21 bases. The CDR3 contains 17 residues. CDR1 is SNHLY, CDR2 FYNNEI, per germline. The CDR3 spells CASRVFRSRGINEKLFF. DNA of the CDR3: TGTGCCAGCAGAGTCTTCCGGTCCAGAGGGATTAATGAAAAACTGTTTTTT.

The rearrangement joins TRBV19 to TRBJ1-5, with 8 bases aligning to TRBD1. The CDR3 totals 15 residues. V shed 3 bases and J 1 base; nucleotides not matched to a gene: 2. The V gene's germline CDR1 is LNHDA and CDR2 SQIVND (reference sequence). The CDR3 DNA is TGTGCCAGTAGTATTGACAGGGGAAGCAATCAGCCCCAGCATTTT. It specifies CASSIDRGSNQPQHF.